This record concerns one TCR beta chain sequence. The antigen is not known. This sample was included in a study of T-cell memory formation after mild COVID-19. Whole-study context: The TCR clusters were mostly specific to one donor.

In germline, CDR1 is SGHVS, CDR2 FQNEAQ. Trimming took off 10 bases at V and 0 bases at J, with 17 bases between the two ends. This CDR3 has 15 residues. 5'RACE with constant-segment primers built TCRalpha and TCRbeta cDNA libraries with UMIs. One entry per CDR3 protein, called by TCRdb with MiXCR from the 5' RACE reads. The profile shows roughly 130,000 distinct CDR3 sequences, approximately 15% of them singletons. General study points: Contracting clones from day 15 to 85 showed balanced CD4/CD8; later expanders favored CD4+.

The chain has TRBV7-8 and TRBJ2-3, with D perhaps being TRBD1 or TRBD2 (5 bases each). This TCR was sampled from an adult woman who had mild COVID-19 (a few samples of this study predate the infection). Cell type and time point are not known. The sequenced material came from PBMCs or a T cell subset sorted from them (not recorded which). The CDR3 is CATSVGTVSTDTQYF. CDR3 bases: TGTGCCACCTCGGTAGGGACCGTGAGCACAGATACGCAGTATTTT.